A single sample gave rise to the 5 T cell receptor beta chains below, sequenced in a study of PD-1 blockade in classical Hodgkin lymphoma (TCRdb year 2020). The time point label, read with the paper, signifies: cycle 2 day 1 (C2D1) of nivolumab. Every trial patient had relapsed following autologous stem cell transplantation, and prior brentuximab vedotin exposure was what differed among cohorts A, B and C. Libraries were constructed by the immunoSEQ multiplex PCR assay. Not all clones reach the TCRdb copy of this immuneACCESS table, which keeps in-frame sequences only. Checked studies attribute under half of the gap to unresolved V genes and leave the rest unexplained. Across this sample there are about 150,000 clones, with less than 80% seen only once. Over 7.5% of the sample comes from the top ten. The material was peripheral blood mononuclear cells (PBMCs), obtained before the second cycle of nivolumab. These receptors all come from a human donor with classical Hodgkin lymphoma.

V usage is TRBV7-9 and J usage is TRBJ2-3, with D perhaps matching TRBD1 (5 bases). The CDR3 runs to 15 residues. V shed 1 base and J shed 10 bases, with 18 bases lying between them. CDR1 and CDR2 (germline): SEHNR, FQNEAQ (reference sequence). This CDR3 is CASSLGGAIRAAQYF. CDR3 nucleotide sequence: TGTGCCAGCAGCTTAGGTGGGGCCATACGCGCGGCGCAGTATTTT.

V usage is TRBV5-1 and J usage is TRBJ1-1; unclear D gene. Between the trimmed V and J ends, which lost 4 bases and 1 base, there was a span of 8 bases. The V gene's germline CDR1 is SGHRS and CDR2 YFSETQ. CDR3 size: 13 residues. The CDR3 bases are TGCGCCAGCAGCGGCGAGGGGAACACTGAAGCTTTCTTT. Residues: CASSGEGNTEAFF.

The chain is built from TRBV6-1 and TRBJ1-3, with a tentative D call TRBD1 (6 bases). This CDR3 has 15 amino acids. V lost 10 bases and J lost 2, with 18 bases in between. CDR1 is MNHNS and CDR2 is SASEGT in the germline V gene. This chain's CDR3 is CATLTGLEAGNTIYF. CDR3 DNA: TGTGCCACCTTGACAGGCCTGGAGGCTGGAAACACCATATATTTT.

This CDR3 reads CASSLFASSYEQYF. Here the CDR3 DNA reads TGTGCCAGCAGCTTATTCGCATCCTCCTACGAGCAGTACTTC. This chain connects TRBV7-9 to TRBJ2-7; D gene ambiguous. CDR3 size: 14 residues. Trimming pared 2 bases from V and 0 bases from J, leaving 8 bases between. The V gene's germline CDR1 is SEHNR and CDR2 FQNEAQ (reference sequence).

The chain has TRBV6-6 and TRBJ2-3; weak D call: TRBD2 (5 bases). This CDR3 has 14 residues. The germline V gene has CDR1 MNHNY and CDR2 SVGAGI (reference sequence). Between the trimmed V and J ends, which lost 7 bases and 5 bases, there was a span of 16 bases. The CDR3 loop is CASIGGLQRDTQYF. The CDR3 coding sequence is TGTGCCAGCATAGGAGGCTTGCAGAGAGATACGCAGTATTTT.